A selection of T cell receptor beta chains follows, all from one sample in a study of blood T cell repertoires in COVID-19. Sequenced by immunoSEQ multiplex PCR; TCRdb stores in-frame clones only, minus some. This table holds 140,000 to 150,000 clones, approximately 81% found once. Sequenced: peripheral blood. All receptors come from a human donor in a cohort sampled during active COVID-19. CDR3s include the opening cysteine and the closing phenylalanine or tryptophan. A D gene is named only where the DNA matches it firmly. Size tells how often a clone was seen (once, few, many) or the class of an expanded clone, and some rows leave it out.

j_call | clone_size | d_call | v_call | cdr3_nt | cdr3_aa
TRBJ2-7 | - | - | TRBV18 | TGTGCCAGCTCACCAACACGGGCGGGCGAGCAGTACTTC | CASSPTRAGEQYF
TRBJ1-6 | - | - | TRBV7-2 | TGTGCCAGCAGCTTAGATCGTCGGCGGCCCCTCCACTTT | CASSLDRRRPLHF
TRBJ2-7 | - | TRBD1 | TRBV5-1 | TGCGCCAGCAACGCCCCGGGACAGGGGATCCACGAGCAGTACTTC | CASNAPGQGIHEQYF
TRBJ2-3 | - | - | TRBV24-1 | TGTGCCACCAGTGATTTACGGACAGATACGCAGTATTTT | CATSDLRTDTQYF
TRBJ2-7 | - | TRBD2 | TRBV28 | TGTGCCAGCAGTTTACCCTCCCGGGGGGGCGAGCAGTACTTC | CASSLPSRGGEQYF
TRBJ2-5 | - | - | TRBV5-1 | TGCGCCAGCAGAAACACCCCCGGGGTTGAGACCCAGTACTTC | CASRNTPGVETQYF
TRBJ2-2 | - | - | TRBV6-2/TRBV6-3 | TGTGCCAGCAGCCAAGGGGGAGGGTCCGGGGAGCTGTTTTTT | CASSQGGGSGELFF
TRBJ1-2 | few | - | TRBV19 | TGTGCCAGCTGTAACGGGGTAAACTATGGCTACACCTTC | CASCNGVNYGYTF
TRBJ1-1 | - | - | TRBV3-1/TRBV3-2 | TGTGCCAGCAGCCAAGATGGGGGGACTGAAGCTTTCTTT | CASSQDGGTEAFF
TRBJ1-3 | once | TRBD1 | TRBV6-2/TRBV6-3 | TGTGCCAGCAGTTCCGCCGCGGGGACAGGGGGCGTTCGAGGAAACACCATATATTTT | CASSSAAGTGGVRGNTIYF
TRBJ2-3 | - | - | TRBV5-1 | TGCGCCAGCAGCTTGGTTCGGGGGGCCACAGATACGCAGTATTTT | CASSLVRGATDTQYF
TRBJ2-1 | few | - | TRBV5-4 | TGTGCCAGCAGCGGGGACACCAATGAGCAGTTCTTC | CASSGDTNEQFF
TRBJ1-6 | - | - | TRBV6-6 | TGTGCCAGCAGTTACCCGAGGGGACTTGAGGGGTCACCCCTCCACTTT | CASSYPRGLEGSPLHF
TRBJ2-5 | - | TRBD2 | TRBV4-3 | TGCGCCAGCAGCCAAGTAACCTGGGAGGGGACCCAGTACTTC | CASSQVTWEGTQYF
TRBJ1-3 | - | TRBD1 | TRBV5-4 | TGTGCCAGCAGCTTAGCTGCAGGGGGTGGAAACACCATATATTTT | CASSLAAGGGNTIYF
TRBJ1-6 | - | TRBD1 | TRBV30 | TGTGCCTGGAGTGGACAGGGGAATTCACCCCTCCACTTT | CAWSGQGNSPLHF
TRBJ2-1 | - | - | TRBV7-6 | TGTGCCAGCAGCTCCTTTGGGGGGAACTCCTACAATGAGCAGTTCTTC | CASSSFGGNSYNEQFF
TRBJ1-2 | - | - | TRBV27 | TGTGCCAGCAGTTTATCACAGGGCCCCTATGGCTACACCTTC | CASSLSQGPYGYTF
TRBJ1-5 | few | TRBD1 | TRBV6-5 | TGTGCCAGCAGTTCGGGACAGGGGTATCAGCCCCAGCATTTT | CASSSGQGYQPQHF
TRBJ2-2 | - | - | TRBV18 | TGTGCCAGCTCACCGCGGGACCTGGGCGGGGAGCTGTTTTTT | CASSPRDLGGELFF
TRBJ1-5 | once | - | TRBV25-1 | TGTGCCAGCAGGGGGGGGAGTGGGGCCCAGCATTTT | CASRGGSGAQHF
TRBJ2-2 | - | - | TRBV9 | TGTGCCAGCAGCGTAAGGGGGACCGGGGAGCTGTTTTTT | CASSVRGTGELFF
TRBJ2-5 | - | - | TRBV30 | TGTGCCTGGAGCCCCTTCCAGGGATTGATAGAGACCCAGTACTTC | CAWSPFQGLIETQYF
TRBJ1-1 | - | - | TRBV5-1 | TGCGCCAGCAGAACGGGACTGATAAACACTGAAGCTTTCTTT | CASRTGLINTEAFF
TRBJ1-5 | - | - | TRBV10-3 | TGTGCCATCAGTGAGTCCGTACGGCAGCCCCAGCATTTT | CAISESVRQPQHF
TRBJ2-7 | - | TRBD2 | TRBV7-2 | TGTGCCAGCAGCCCCGGGGGCGGGGGGCACTACGAGCAGTACTTC | CASSPGGGGHYEQYF
TRBJ1-5 | - | TRBD1 | TRBV18 | TGTGCCAGCTCACCAAGACAGGGTCTCCAACATCAGCCCCAGCATTTT | CASSPRQGLQHQPQHF
TRBJ2-5 | few | TRBD2 | TRBV9 | TGTGCCAGCAGCGTAGGATGGGGGGGGCAAGAGACCCAGTACTTC | CASSVGWGGQETQYF
TRBJ2-3 | - | - | TRBV27 | TGTGCCAGCAGTTTAAGGGGCGCTGATACGCAGTATTTT | CASSLRGADTQYF
TRBJ2-7 | - | - | TRBV18 | TGTGCCAGCTCCACGCAAGGGGGTCTGTACGAGCAGTACTTC | CASSTQGGLYEQYF
TRBJ2-1 | - | TRBD2 | TRBV2 | TGTGCCAGCAGTGAAAAGGGCGGGGGGGCCGAAAATGAGCAGTTCTTC | CASSEKGGGAENEQFF
TRBJ1-2 | - | TRBD1 | TRBV18 | TGTGCCAGCTCACCACCGGGACAGGGAGGCTACACCTTC | CASSPPGQGGYTF
TRBJ2-1 | once | - | TRBV27 | TGTGCCAGCAGAGGGGCAGGGGTCTACAATGAGCAGTTCTTC | CASRGAGVYNEQFF
TRBJ2-7 | - | TRBD1 | TRBV27 | TGTGCCAGCAGTTTATCACAGGGGAAGACCTACGAGCAGTACTTC | CASSLSQGKTYEQYF
TRBJ1-5 | once | TRBD1 | TRBV6-2/TRBV6-3 | TGTGCCAGCAGCTTCCTTCGTCCGGGACAGGGAAGCAATCAGCCCCAGCATTTT | CASSFLRPGQGSNQPQHF
TRBJ2-7 | - | - | TRBV11-3 | TGTGCCAGCAGCTTTAGGACAGAAATACGAGAGCAGTACTTC | CASSFRTEIREQYF
TRBJ2-7 | - | - | TRBV6-4 | TGTGCCATTGCTCCGGGACATTGCCCTTGCTACGAGCAGTACTTC | CAIAPGHCPCYEQYF
TRBJ2-2 | - | - | TRBV5-6 | TGTGCCAGCGGCAAAGGGGGATCCGGGGAGCTGTTTTTT | CASGKGGSGELFF
TRBJ2-1 | - | - | TRBV29-1 | TGCAGCGTTGAAAAACAGGGGACTTACGATGAGCAGTTCTTC | CSVEKQGTYDEQFF
TRBJ1-2 | few | - | TRBV4-3 | TGCGCCAGCAGCCAAGGAGCAGGCCTTTATGGCTACACCTTC | CASSQGAGLYGYTF
TRBJ1-6 | - | - | TRBV24-1 | TGTGCCACCAGTGATCCCGTCGACCCAGGGGCCAACCAATTTAATTCACCCCTCCACTTT | CATSDPVDPGANQFNSPLHF
TRBJ2-3 | - | TRBD2 | TRBV3-1/TRBV3-2 | TGTGCCAGCAGCCAAGCGGGGGGGCGGGTAGATACGCAGTATTTT | CASSQAGGRVDTQYF
TRBJ2-1 | - | TRBD1 | TRBV5-8 | TGTGCCAGCAGCTCGACAGGGCGCTCCTACAATGAGCAGTTCTTC | CASSSTGRSYNEQFF
TRBJ2-2 | - | - | TRBV11-2 | TGTGCCAGCAGCTCAGGGGTCGGGGAGCTGTTTTTT | CASSSGVGELFF
TRBJ2-1 | - | TRBD2 | TRBV11-2 | TGTGCCAGCAGCTTAGATTGGCGGGGGGGCCAAAATGAGCAGTTCTTC | CASSLDWRGGQNEQFF
TRBJ2-3 | - | TRBD2 | TRBV29-1 | TGCAGCGTTGAAGCCCGGGGCGGGGGGCGAGATACGCAGTATTTT | CSVEARGGGRDTQYF
TRBJ1-1 | - | TRBD1 | TRBV6-2/TRBV6-3 | TGTGCCAGCAGTGACTCCCTCAGGGGGAAGAACACTGAAGCTTTCTTT | CASSDSLRGKNTEAFF
TRBJ1-1 | - | - | TRBV11-2 | TGTGCCAGCAGCTCTCTGGGCAGGCCAGACACTGAAGCTTTCTTT | CASSSLGRPDTEAFF